The entry below gives a single TCR beta chain sequence along with its context. Looked up from germline, CDR1 is MNHEY and CDR2 is SVGEGT. Trimming stripped 2 bases from V and 4 bases from J, with 11 bases between. The CDR3 length is 14 residues. These data come from a study of blood T cell repertoires in COVID-19. Across the whole study: In each case, the material was cDNA or gDNA derived from T cells, B-cell-depleted T cells, or PBMCs.

Cohort placement rested on clinical history that participants reported themselves. Profiling relied on immunoSEQ multiplex PCR, and the TCRdb table lists in-frame clones only, not all of them. The sample contains around 170,000 clones, 88% of which appear only once. The sequence derives from a woman in her late teens or twenties who had recovered from COVID-19. Sequencing was performed on PBMCs or T cells enriched from blood (not recorded which). This chain connects TRBV6-2 or TRBV6-3 to TRBJ1-2; D is perhaps TRBD1 (6 bases). The CDR3 DNA follows: TGTGCCAGCAGTTACGGACAGAACATCTATGGCTACACCTTC. Translation: CASSYGQNIYGYTF.